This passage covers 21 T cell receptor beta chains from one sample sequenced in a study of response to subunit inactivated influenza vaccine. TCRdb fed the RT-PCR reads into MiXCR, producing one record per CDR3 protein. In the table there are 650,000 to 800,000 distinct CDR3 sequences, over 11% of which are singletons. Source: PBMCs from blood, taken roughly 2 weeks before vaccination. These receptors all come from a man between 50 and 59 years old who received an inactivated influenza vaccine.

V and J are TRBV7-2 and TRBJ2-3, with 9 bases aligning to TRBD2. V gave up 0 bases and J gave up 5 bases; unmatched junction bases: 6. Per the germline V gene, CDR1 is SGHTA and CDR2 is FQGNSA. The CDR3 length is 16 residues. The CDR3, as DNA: TGTGCCAGCAGCTTAGCCGCGGGAGGGCCGCGAGATACGCAGTATTTT. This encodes CASSLAAGGPRDTQYF.

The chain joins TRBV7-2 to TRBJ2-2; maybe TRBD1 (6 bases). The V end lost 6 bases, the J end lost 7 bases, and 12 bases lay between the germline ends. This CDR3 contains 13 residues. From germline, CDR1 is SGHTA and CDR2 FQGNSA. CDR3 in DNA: TGTGCCAGCAGGCCAACAGGGATCGGGGAGCTGTTTTTT. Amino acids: CASRPTGIGELFF.

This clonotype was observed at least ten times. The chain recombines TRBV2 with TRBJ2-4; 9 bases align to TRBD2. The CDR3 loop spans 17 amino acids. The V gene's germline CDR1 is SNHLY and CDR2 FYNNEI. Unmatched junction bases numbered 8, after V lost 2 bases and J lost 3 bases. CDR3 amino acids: CASSELSGGFGKNIQYF. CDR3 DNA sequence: TGTGCCAGCAGTGAACTTAGCGGGGGCTTCGGCAAAAACATTCAGTACTTC.

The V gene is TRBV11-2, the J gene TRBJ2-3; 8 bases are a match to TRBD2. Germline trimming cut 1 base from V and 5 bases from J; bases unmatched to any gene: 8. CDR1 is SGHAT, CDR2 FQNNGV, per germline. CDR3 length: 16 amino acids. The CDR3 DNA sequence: TGTGCCAGCAGCTTAGTGCCCCCGGGGGGGCGAGATACGCAGTATTTT. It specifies CASSLVPPGGRDTQYF.

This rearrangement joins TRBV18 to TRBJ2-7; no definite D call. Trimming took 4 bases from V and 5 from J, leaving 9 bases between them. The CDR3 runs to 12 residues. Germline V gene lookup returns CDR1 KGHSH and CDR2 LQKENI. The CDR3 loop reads CASSLLFHEQYF. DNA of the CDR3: TGTGCCAGCTCACTCCTTTTCCACGAGCAGTACTTC.

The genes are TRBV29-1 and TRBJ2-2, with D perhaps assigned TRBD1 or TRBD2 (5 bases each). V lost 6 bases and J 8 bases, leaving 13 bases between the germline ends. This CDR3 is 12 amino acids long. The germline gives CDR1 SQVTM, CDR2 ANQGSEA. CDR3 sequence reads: CSVWDPPGELFF. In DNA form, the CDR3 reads TGCAGCGTGTGGGACCCTCCGGGGGAGCTGTTTTTT.

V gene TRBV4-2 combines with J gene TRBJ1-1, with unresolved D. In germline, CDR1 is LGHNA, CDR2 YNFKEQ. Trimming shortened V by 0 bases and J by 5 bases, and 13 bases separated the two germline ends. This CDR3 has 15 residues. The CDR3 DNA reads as TGTGCCAGCAGCCAAGATGTTGGGTCTAGGACTGAAGCTTTCTTT. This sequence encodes CASSQDVGSRTEAFF.

The CDR3 DNA follows: TGTGCCAGCAGCCAACGAGCGGGGGGGCCAACAGATACGCAGTATTTT. Protein product: CASSQRAGGPTDTQYF. The chain couples TRBV7-6 to TRBJ2-3; 10 bases fit TRBD2. Trimming took 5 bases from V and 3 from J; bases not matched to a gene: 8. The CDR3 contains 16 residues. Germline assignment: CDR1 SGHVS and CDR2 FNYEAQ.

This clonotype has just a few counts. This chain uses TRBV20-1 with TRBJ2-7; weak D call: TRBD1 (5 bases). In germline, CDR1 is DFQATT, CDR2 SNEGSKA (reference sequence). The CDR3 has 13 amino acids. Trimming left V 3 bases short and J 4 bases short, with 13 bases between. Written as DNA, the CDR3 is TGCAGTGCTAGTCTTGGGGCCAGGTACGAGCAGTACTTC. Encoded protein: CSASLGARYEQYF.

In nucleotides, the CDR3 is TGCGCCAGCAGCTTGGGACGGGCCTCTGGGGCCAACGTCCTGACTTTC. Residues: CASSLGRASGANVLTF. This chain links TRBV5-1 with TRBJ2-6; D not certain. The V gene lost 0 bases and the J gene lost 0 bases, with 7 bases spanning the gap. The CDR3 runs 16 residues. Germline V CDR1 and CDR2: SGHRS, YFSETQ.

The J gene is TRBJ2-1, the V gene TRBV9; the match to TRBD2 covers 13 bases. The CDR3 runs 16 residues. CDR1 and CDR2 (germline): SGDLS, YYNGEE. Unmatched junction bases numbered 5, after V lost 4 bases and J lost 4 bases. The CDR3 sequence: CASSPWTSGRYNEQFF. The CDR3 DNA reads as TGTGCCAGCAGCCCTTGGACTAGCGGGAGATACAATGAGCAGTTCTTC.

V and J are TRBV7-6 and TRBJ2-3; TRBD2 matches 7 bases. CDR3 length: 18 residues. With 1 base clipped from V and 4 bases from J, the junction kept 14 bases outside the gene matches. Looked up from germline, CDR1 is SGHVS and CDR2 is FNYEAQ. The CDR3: CASSLVPPGGLRADTQYF. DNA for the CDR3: TGTGCCAGCAGCTTAGTACCACCGGGAGGACTTAGGGCAGATACGCAGTATTTT.

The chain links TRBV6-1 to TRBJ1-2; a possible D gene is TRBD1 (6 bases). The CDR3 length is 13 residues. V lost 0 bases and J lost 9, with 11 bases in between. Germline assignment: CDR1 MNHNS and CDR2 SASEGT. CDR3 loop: CASSEAGTRSYTF. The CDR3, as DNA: TGTGCCAGCAGTGAAGCCGGGACAAGGAGCTACACCTTC.

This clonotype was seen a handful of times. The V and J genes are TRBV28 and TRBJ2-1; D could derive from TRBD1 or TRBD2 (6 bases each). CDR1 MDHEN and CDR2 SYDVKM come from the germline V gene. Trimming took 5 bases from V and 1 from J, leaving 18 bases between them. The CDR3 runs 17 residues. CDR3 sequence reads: CASSGTGGGTSYNEQFF. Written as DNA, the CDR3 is TGTGCCAGCAGTGGGACCGGGGGCGGAACGTCCTACAATGAGCAGTTCTTC. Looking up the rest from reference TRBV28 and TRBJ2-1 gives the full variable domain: DVKVTQSSRYLVKRTGEKVFLECVQDMDHENMFWYRQDPGLGLRLIYFSYDVKMKEKGDIPEGYSVSREKKERFSLILESASTNQTSMYLCASSGTGGGTSYNEQFFGPGTRLTVL.

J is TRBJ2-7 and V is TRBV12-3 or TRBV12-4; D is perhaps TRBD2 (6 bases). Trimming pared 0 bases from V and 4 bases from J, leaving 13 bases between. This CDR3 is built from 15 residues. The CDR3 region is CASSLAPREVYEQYF. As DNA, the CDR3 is TGTGCCAGCAGTTTAGCTCCCAGGGAGGTGTACGAGCAGTACTTC.

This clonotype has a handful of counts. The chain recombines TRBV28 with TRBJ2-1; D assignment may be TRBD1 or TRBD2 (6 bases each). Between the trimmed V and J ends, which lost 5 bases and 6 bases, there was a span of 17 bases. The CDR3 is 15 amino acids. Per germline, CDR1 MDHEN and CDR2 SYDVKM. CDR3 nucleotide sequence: TGTGCCAGCAGTCCTTCGGGGGCAGGGGCCAATGAGCAGTTCTTC. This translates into CASSPSGAGANEQFF.

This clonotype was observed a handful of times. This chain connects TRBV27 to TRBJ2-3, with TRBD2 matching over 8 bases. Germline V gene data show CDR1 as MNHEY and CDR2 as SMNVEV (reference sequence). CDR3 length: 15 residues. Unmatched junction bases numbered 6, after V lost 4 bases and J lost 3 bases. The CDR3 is CASSSGLVRTDTQYF. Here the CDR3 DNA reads TGTGCCAGCAGTTCGGGACTAGTGAGGACAGATACGCAGTATTTT.

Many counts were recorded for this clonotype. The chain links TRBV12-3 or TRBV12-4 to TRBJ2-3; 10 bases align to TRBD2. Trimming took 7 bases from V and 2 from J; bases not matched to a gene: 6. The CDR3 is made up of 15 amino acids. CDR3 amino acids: CASNLGTSDTDTQYF. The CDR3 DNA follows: TGTGCCAGCAACCTTGGGACTAGCGACACAGATACGCAGTATTTT.

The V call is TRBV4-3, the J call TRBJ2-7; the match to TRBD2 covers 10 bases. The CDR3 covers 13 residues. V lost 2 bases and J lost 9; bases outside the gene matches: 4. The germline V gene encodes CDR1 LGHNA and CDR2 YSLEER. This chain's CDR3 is CASSQSSGSRQYF. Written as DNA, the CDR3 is TGCGCCAGCAGCCAATCTAGCGGGAGTAGGCAGTACTTC.

CDR3 region: CASSLVATKADTQYF. Here the CDR3 DNA reads TGTGCCAGCAGCTTAGTGGCCACTAAGGCAGATACGCAGTATTTT. The genes are TRBV7-2 and TRBJ2-3, with D hard to call. CDR3 length: 15 amino acids. From germline, CDR1 is SGHTA and CDR2 FQGNSA. V lost 1 base and J lost 4, with 12 bases in between.

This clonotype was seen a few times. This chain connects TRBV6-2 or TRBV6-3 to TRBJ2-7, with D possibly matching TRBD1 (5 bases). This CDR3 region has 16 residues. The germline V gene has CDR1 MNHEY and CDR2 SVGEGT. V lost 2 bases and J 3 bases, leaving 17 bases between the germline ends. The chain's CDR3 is CASSYTMTDPSYEQYF. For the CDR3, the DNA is TGTGCCAGCAGTTACACAATGACAGATCCAAGCTACGAGCAGTACTTC.